The 13 T cell receptor beta chains given below trace back to one sample, sequenced in a study of blood T cells in healthy people across ages (dated by TCRdb to the mid-2010s). The library was made by 5' RACE. Instrument used: Illumina HiSeq 2500. The second PCR ran for about 6 to 12 cycles and used a J-beta primer mix along with a sample-barcoded 5' primer. Using fastp at Q25 and MiXCR, TCRdb reprocessed the public reads and kept productive beta chains. Entries are consolidated by CDR3 protein sequence, retaining the most common genes and DNA. The sample yields 850,000 to 1,000,000 distinct CDR3 sequences; 51% were counted once. The leading ten clones occupy about a fifth of the sample. Specimen: blood. The receptor set was obtained from a woman aged 55-69 years in good health.

This clonotype was counted a single time. The chain has TRBV4-1 and TRBJ2-3; tentatively, D is TRBD2 (6 bases). The V and J ends lost 1 base and 0 bases respectively, with 11 bases between them. CDR1 and CDR2 from the germline V gene are MGHRA and YSYEKL. The CDR3 covers 16 residues. The CDR3 DNA sequence: TGCGCCAGCAGCCAAGGGGACGGGACTAGCACAGATACGCAGTATTTT. Translation gives CASSQGDGTSTDTQYF.

The V and J genes are TRBV5-1 and TRBJ2-5; TRBD2 agrees at 7 bases. Germline CDR1 SGHRS, CDR2 YFSETQ. V was clipped by 0 bases and J by 11 bases; unmatched bases: 10. There are 14 residues in the CDR3. As DNA, the CDR3 is TGCGCCAGCAGCTTGGTGGTAGCGGGCAATGAGCAGTACTTC. This sequence encodes CASSLVVAGNEQYF.

This clonotype has only a few counts. The gene calls are TRBV28 and TRBJ2-7; 7 bases agree with TRBD1. After removal of 3 bases from V and 3 bases from J, the junction contained 8 bases not matched to a gene. The CDR3 is 15 amino acids. Germline assignment: CDR1 MDHEN and CDR2 SYDVKM. The CDR3 bases are TGTGCCAGCAGTTTTGGTTTTAGGGGGCACTACGAGCAGTACTTC. Its translation: CASSFGFRGHYEQYF.

This clonotype occurred once. This may stem from a read error, because a much larger clone lies one nucleotide away. This sequence joins TRBV25-1 and TRBJ2-5; possibly TRBD1 for D (5 bases). With the DNA end fitting TRBJ2-7 better, the J assignment may be wrong. The CDR3 is 14 amino acids. CDR1 and CDR2 (germline): MGHDK, SYGVNS. This CDR3 is CASSVGALGNEQYF. CDR3 bases: TGTGCCAGCAGTGTTGGGGCCTTAGGGAACGAGCAGTACTTC.

The chain carries TRBV6-1 and TRBJ2-4; 9 positions match TRBD2. Matching the DNA end better, TRBJ2-7 makes the J call doubtful. Germline V gene sequence: CDR1 MNHNS, CDR2 SASEGT. CDR3 length: 19 amino acids. The CDR3 sequence is CASSKRTGSPSGTFNEQYF. CDR3 bases: TGTGCCAGCAGTAAGCGAACAGGGTCCCCTAGCGGGACATTCAACGAGCAGTACTTC.

V is TRBV4-2 and J is TRBJ1-5; the D is unclear. CDR3 size: 15 residues. From germline, CDR1 is LGHNA and CDR2 YNFKEQ. Between the trimmed V and J ends, which lost 3 bases and 1 base, there was a span of 10 bases. The CDR3 DNA sequence: TGTGCCAGCAGCCATAATGGGGTAAGCAATCAGCCCCAGCATTTT. It codes for CASSHNGVSNQPQHF.

This chain links TRBV28 with TRBJ2-3; possible D gene TRBD2, 5 bases. The CDR3 runs to 14 residues. V was trimmed by 6 bases and J by 4 bases, leaving 14 bases between them. In germline, CDR1 is MDHEN, CDR2 SYDVKM. CDR3 DNA sequence: TGTGCCAGCAGGACCGGACTTTACGCAGATACGCAGTATTTT. Translation gives CASRTGLYADTQYF. The variable domain in full, with the rest retrieved from reference TRBV28 and TRBJ2-3, is DVKVTQSSRYLVKRTGEKVFLECVQDMDHENMFWYRQDPGLGLRLIYFSYDVKMKEKGDIPEGYSVSREKKERFSLILESASTNQTSMYLCASRTGLYADTQYFGPGTRLTVL.

This clonotype was counted a few times. The chain employs TRBV15 and TRBJ2-7; D might be TRBD1 (6 bases). Germline-derived CDR1 and CDR2 are LNHNV and YYDKDF (reference sequence). Trimming cost V 1 base and J 4 bases, with 23 bases left between them. The CDR3 is 18 amino acids. The CDR3 DNA reads as TGTGCCACCAGCAGAGGCGGTACCCGGGACACCTCATTTTACGAGCAGTACTTC. Protein product: CATSRGGTRDTSFYEQYF. Filled out from reference TRBV15 and TRBJ2-7, the complete variable domain reads DAMVIQNPRYQVTQFGKPVTLSCSQTLNHNVMYWYQQKSSQAPKLLFHYYDKDFNNEADTPDNFQSRRPNTSFCFLDIRSPGLGDTAMYLCATSRGGTRDTSFYEQYFGPGTRLTVT.

This clonotype occurred a few times. The chain has TRBV9 and TRBJ2-6, with 8 bases fitting TRBD1. V was pared by 0 bases and J by 0 bases, with 8 bases of the junction left unmatched. This CDR3 comprises 19 residues. The germline V gene encodes CDR1 SGDLS and CDR2 YYNGEE. CDR3 in amino acids: CASSVATRTGSSGANVLTF. CDR3 sequence (DNA): TGTGCCAGCAGCGTAGCTACGAGGACAGGGAGCTCTGGGGCCAACGTCCTGACTTTC.

For the CDR3, the DNA is TGTGCCAGCAGCCCAGGACTAGCGGAGAGCTCCTACGAGCAGTACTTC. It translates to CASSPGLAESSYEQYF. The chain links TRBV7-2 to TRBJ2-7; 10 nucleotides match TRBD2. The trim removed 5 bases at V and 0 bases at J, leaving 7 bases unmatched. CDR3 length equals 16 residues. Germline V CDR1 and CDR2: SGHTA, FQGNSA.

This clonotype was recorded only once. V gene TRBV27 combines with J gene TRBJ2-1; the match to TRBD2 covers 14 bases. The CDR3 runs 16 residues. After removal of 3 bases from V and 6 bases from J, the junction contained 4 bases not matched to a gene. The germline V gene encodes CDR1 MNHEY and CDR2 SMNVEV (reference sequence). For the CDR3, the DNA is TGTGCCAGCAGTTTCGGGACTAGCGGGAGACTCAATGAGCAGTTCTTC. Protein sequence: CASSFGTSGRLNEQFF.

The chain carries TRBV7-2 and TRBJ2-3; weak D call: TRBD2 (6 bases). V was pared by 5 bases and J by 0 bases, with 15 bases between. Germline CDR1 SGHTA, CDR2 FQGNSA. There are 16 residues in the CDR3. DNA for the CDR3: TGTGCCAGCAGCCTGCCGGCTAGCGCGAGCACAGATACGCAGTATTTT. Its translation is CASSLPASASTDTQYF.

There are a few counts of this clonotype. The CDR3 here is CASSLGGRRYEQYF. As DNA, the CDR3 is TGTGCCAGCAGCTTAGGCGGGAGGAGGTACGAGCAGTACTTC. The chain has TRBV7-8 and TRBJ2-7; 8 nucleotides line up with TRBD2. V shed 1 base, J shed 4 bases, and the junction held 3 bases outside the gene matches. The germline CDR1 and CDR2 sequences are SGHVS and FQNEAQ. This CDR3 is built from 14 residues.